Below, 14 T cell receptor beta chains from the same sample are listed, as sequenced in a study of blood T cell repertoires in COVID-19. This table comes from immunoSEQ multiplex PCR, and its TCRdb copy is limited to in-frame clones, with some not included. The sample holds approximately 260,000 clones, approximately 84% seen once. Sequencing used PBMCs or T cells enriched from blood (not recorded which). These receptors came from a woman aged 40-49 years with acute COVID-19.

This chain uses TRBV5-1 with TRBJ2-1; 10 bases agree with TRBD2. The CDR3 is 14 residues long. CDR1 is SGHRS, CDR2 YFSETQ, per germline. After removal of 5 bases from V and 9 bases from J, the junction contained 8 bases not matched to a gene. DNA of the CDR3: TGCGCCAGCAGAAAAGGGACTAGCGATGTTGAGCAGTTCTTC. Protein: CASRKGTSDVEQFF.

The rearrangement joins TRBV11-3 to TRBJ2-7; 10 positions match TRBD2. Germline CDR1 and CDR2: SGHNT and YENEEA. With V trimmed by 3 bases and J by 4 bases, 6 bases remained unmatched. The CDR3 totals 15 residues. The CDR3 here is CASSFPGTSDYEQYF. In DNA, the CDR3 is TGTGCCAGCAGCTTTCCGGGGACTAGCGATTACGAGCAGTACTTC.

The rearrangement links TRBV11-2 to TRBJ2-3; a possible D gene is TRBD2 (6 bases). This CDR3 region has 16 residues. CDR1 SGHAT and CDR2 FQNNGV come from the germline V gene. Deletions cut 4 bases from V and 4 bases from J, with 18 bases between. In DNA, the CDR3 is TGTGCCAGCAGCTACGGGGCGGGAAGCGAAGCAGATACGCAGTATTTT. Translated, it gives CASSYGAGSEADTQYF.

The V and J genes are TRBV29-1 and TRBJ2-5; 7 bases align to TRBD1. With V trimmed by 5 bases and J by 5 bases, 5 bases remained unmatched. The CDR3 has 12 residues. The germline gives CDR1 SQVTM, CDR2 ANQGSEA. The chain's CDR3 is CSVQAQGETQYF. CDR3 in DNA: TGCAGCGTTCAAGCACAGGGGGAGACCCAGTACTTC.

This clone was observed a few times. This chain connects TRBV24-1 to TRBJ2-1; D remains unclear. This CDR3 is built from 11 residues. Germline CDR1 reads KGHDR; CDR2 reads SFDVKD. Trimming took 5 bases from V and 13 from J, leaving 11 bases between them. The CDR3, as DNA: TGTGCCACCAGTGTTCGGTCTCGCCAGTTCTTC. As protein: CATSVRSRQFF.

The chain combines TRBV24-1 with TRBJ1-1; TRBD1 agrees at 7 bases. J was trimmed by 1 base and V by 10 bases; bases with no gene match: 2. CDR3 length: 12 residues. The germline gives CDR1 KGHDR, CDR2 SFDVKD. CDR3 sequence (DNA): TGTGCCACAGACAGGGCGAACACTGAAGCTTTCTTT. Translated, it gives CATDRANTEAFF.

The chain couples TRBV23-1 to TRBJ1-4; 8 bases agree with TRBD1. TRBV23-1 is assigned to the ORF class and has an uncertain function. The CDR3 is made up of 16 amino acids. The ends lost 6 bases at V and 8 bases at J; junction bases unmatched: 14. The CDR3 nucleotides read TGCGCCAGCAGCCCCGCAATTGGGACAGGATGGGAAAAACTGTTTTTT. Encoded protein: CASSPAIGTGWEKLFF.

The chain combines TRBV9 with TRBJ2-1, with 8 bases lining up with TRBD1. After removal of 0 bases from V and 8 bases from J, the junction contained 10 bases not matched to a gene. The germline V gene has CDR1 SGDLS and CDR2 YYNGEE. The length of the CDR3 is 16 residues. The CDR3 sequence: CASSVGEDRAGDEQFF. CDR3 sequence (DNA): TGTGCCAGCAGCGTAGGTGAGGACAGGGCTGGGGATGAGCAGTTCTTC.

V gene TRBV30 combines with J gene TRBJ1-1, with D possibly being TRBD1 (6 bases). The CDR3 is 13 residues long. Germline V lookup: CDR1 GTSNPN, CDR2 SVGIG (reference sequence). Between the trimmed V and J ends, which lost 1 base and 4 bases, there was a span of 10 bases. This CDR3 reads CAWSATRGTEAFF. The CDR3 nucleotides are TGTGCCTGGAGTGCTACCAGGGGCACTGAAGCTTTCTTT.

The rearrangement uses TRBV6-5 and TRBJ1-2; 9 bases fit TRBD1. Germline CDR1 and CDR2: MNHEY and SVGAGI. After removal of 6 bases from V and 4 bases from J, the junction contained 9 bases not matched to a gene. The CDR3 runs to 15 residues. CDR3: CASSNLPTGGYGYTF. The CDR3 DNA sequence: TGTGCCAGCAGCAACCTCCCGACAGGGGGCTATGGCTACACCTTC.

V gene TRBV27 combines with J gene TRBJ2-1; 11 bases fit TRBD2. Germline V gene sequence: CDR1 MNHEY, CDR2 SMNVEV (reference sequence). Trimming at V came to 5 bases and at J to 9 bases, leaving 21 bases not matched to a gene. The CDR3 covers 19 residues. The CDR3 region has the DNA TGTGCCAGCAGTCCGTCAGGGCCCCTTAGCGGGAGGGCCCTGGGTGAGCAGTTCTTC. Protein product: CASSPSGPLSGRALGEQFF.

This clone was counted once. The rearrangement joins TRBV19 to TRBJ1-1; D is undetermined. Trimming shortened V by 7 bases and J by 3 bases, and 12 bases separated the two germline ends. CDR1 and CDR2 (germline): LNHDA, SQIVND (reference sequence). This CDR3 has 13 amino acids. The CDR3 loop is CASTLNYDTEAFF. The DNA of the CDR3 is TGTGCCAGTACCCTAAACTATGACACTGAAGCTTTCTTT.

This clone was counted a few times. CDR3 nucleotide sequence: TGTGCCAGCACCCCGCGCGGGAGGCCCTCCTACGAGCAGTACTTC. It specifies CASTPRGRPSYEQYF. The V call is TRBV7-8, the J call TRBJ2-7; 8 nucleotides match TRBD2. Per the germline V gene, CDR1 is SGHVS and CDR2 is FQNEAQ. This CDR3 comprises 15 residues. J was trimmed by 0 bases and V by 7 bases; bases with no gene match: 8. Filled out from reference TRBV7-8 and TRBJ2-7, the complete variable domain reads GAGVSQSPRYKVAKRGQDVALRCDPISGHVSLFWYQQALGQGPEFLTYFQNEAQLDKSGLPSDRFFAERPEGSVSTLKIQRTQQEDSAVYLCASTPRGRPSYEQYFGPGTRLTVT.

This chain uses TRBV7-2 with TRBJ1-4, with D possibly TRBD1 on 6 matching bases. The germline CDR1 and CDR2 sequences are SGHTA and FQGNSA. Between the trimmed V and J ends, which lost 5 bases and 7 bases, there was a span of 17 bases. CDR3 size: 15 residues. CDR3 DNA sequence: TGTGCCAGCAGCCCTGGGGCAGGGGACGCTGAAAAACTGTTTTTT. Protein sequence: CASSPGAGDAEKLFF.